This TCR beta chain was observed in a study of blood T cell repertoires in COVID-19. For the study at large: The samples span acute and convalescent COVID-19 from the United States, Italy and Spain. The analysed material was cDNA or gDNA that came from T cells, B-cell-depleted T cells, or PBMCs.

In the original processing: Nucleated cell number was recorded as an estimate derived from reference gene primer amplification. The data were produced by immunoSEQ multiplex PCR, yet TCRdb's version contains in-frame clones alone and is incomplete. V, J and clone size reflect that table, while D and trimming were determined from the DNA. The repertoire includes 300,000 to 400,000 clones, around 88% of them detected once, and under 3% sits in the top ten. There are 12 residues in the CDR3. Trimming cost V 5 bases and J 6 bases, with 9 bases left between them. Per the germline V gene, CDR1 is SNHLY and CDR2 is FYNNEI.

The TCR originated in a man under 40 with active or convalescent COVID-19. The sequenced sample consisted of peripheral blood. The chain carries TRBV2 and TRBJ2-3, with D perhaps matching TRBD2 (5 bases). CDR3 bases: TGTGCCAGCAGTCTAAGCGGCGATACGCAGTATTTT. This translates into CASSLSGDTQYF.